Below are 14 T cell receptor beta chains sequenced from a single sample in a study of graft-versus-host responses after intestinal transplantation. No antigen is known for these receptors. The assay was immunoSEQ multiplex PCR, and TCRdb's table has in-frame clones only and misses some. The table records fewer than 150,000 clones, more than 80% of them present only once. The sequenced sample was unstimulated CD4+ T cells sorted from spleen or lymph node cells, obtained before intestinal transplant. The receptors shown here come from a human donor who received an intestinal transplant.

The rearrangement links TRBV6-5 to TRBJ2-3; D gene ambiguous. The V and J ends lost 6 bases and 4 bases respectively, with 11 bases between them. This CDR3 contains 13 residues. Germline V gene sequence: CDR1 MNHEY, CDR2 SVGAGI. The CDR3 is CASSPMGPDTQYF. The CDR3 DNA reads TGTGCCAGCAGCCCCATGGGTCCAGATACGCAGTATTTT.

This chain connects TRBV5-1 to TRBJ2-3, with 7 bases lining up with TRBD2. From germline, CDR1 is SGHRS and CDR2 YFSETQ. This CDR3 spans 20 amino acids. Germline trimming cut 1 base from V and 0 bases from J; bases unmatched to any gene: 17. In nucleotides, the CDR3 is TGCGCCAGCAGCTTGAAGGAGAGGGGTGCGAGCGGGGCGAGCACAGATACGCAGTATTTT. Its translation: CASSLKERGASGASTDTQYF.

The V call is TRBV11-3, the J call TRBJ1-1, with D possibly TRBD1 on 6 matching bases. Germline values: CDR1 SGHNT, CDR2 YENEEA. The CDR3 consists of 13 residues. Trimming cost V 3 bases and J 7 bases, with 12 bases left between them. CDR3 amino acids: CASSFSGDIEAFF. The CDR3 nucleotides read TGTGCCAGCAGCTTTTCAGGGGATATTGAAGCTTTCTTT.

V gene TRBV5-1 combines with J gene TRBJ2-3; TRBD2 agrees at 10 bases. Germline CDR1 and CDR2: SGHRS and YFSETQ. The CDR3 contains 19 residues. Germline trimming cut 3 bases from V and 0 bases from J; bases unmatched to any gene: 13. Here the CDR3 reads CASSSEIAGGSWSTDTQYF. The CDR3 nucleotides read TGCGCCAGCAGCTCGGAAATAGCGGGGGGTTCCTGGAGCACAGATACGCAGTATTTT.

The CDR3 spells CASSYRIQGGTNYGYTF. CDR3 sequence (DNA): TGTGCCAGCAGTTACCGCATACAGGGTGGGACTAACTATGGCTACACCTTC. The J gene is TRBJ1-2, the V gene TRBV27; D possibly corresponds to TRBD1 (6 bases). The germline V gene encodes CDR1 MNHEY and CDR2 SMNVEV (reference sequence). Trimming removed 4 bases at V and 0 bases at J, with 18 bases between. This CDR3 comprises 17 residues.

The V call is TRBV6-5, the J call TRBJ1-1; no clear D. With 0 bases removed from V and 6 bases from J, the gap between germline ends came to 17 bases. Germline V gene data show CDR1 as MNHEY and CDR2 as SVGAGI. The length of the CDR3 is 16 residues. The CDR3 nucleotides are TGTGCCAGCAGTTACTCGATGCTGGGAGTTTTTGCTGAAGCTTTCTTT. This sequence encodes CASSYSMLGVFAEAFF.

The chain links TRBV19 to TRBJ1-4; D is unclear. The germline gives CDR1 LNHDA, CDR2 SQIVND (reference sequence). The CDR3 loop spans 15 amino acids. The ends were cut back, 5 bases at V and 8 bases at J, with 18 bases in the middle. CDR3 in DNA: TGTGCCAGTAGTGGGTACAGCCCGCGGATAGAAAAACTGTTTTTT. Protein sequence: CASSGYSPRIEKLFF.

V gene TRBV15 combines with J gene TRBJ2-3; 7 bases agree with TRBD2. The germline V gene encodes CDR1 LNHNV and CDR2 YYDKDF (reference sequence). V trimming: 3 bases; J trimming: 7 bases; junction bases outside the gene matches: 4. This CDR3 has 13 residues. This CDR3 reads CATSSWGGHTQYF. For the CDR3, the DNA is TGTGCCACCAGCAGCTGGGGAGGGCATACGCAGTATTTT.

V usage is TRBV5-6 and J usage is TRBJ2-1; D is tentatively TRBD1 or TRBD2 (5 bases each). The CDR3 contains 14 residues. Germline loops: CDR1 SGHDT, CDR2 YYEEEE. V lost 1 base, J lost 7 bases, and 12 bases lay in between. In nucleotides, the CDR3 is TGTGCCAGCAGCTTGCCCCCGGGGCCAAATGAGCAGTTCTTC. As protein: CASSLPPGPNEQFF.

CDR3 DNA sequence: TGTGCCAGCACCAAAGTCGGGTCCTACGAGCAGTACTTC. It encodes CASTKVGSYEQYF. The chain couples TRBV27 to TRBJ2-7, with no clear D. The germline CDR1 and CDR2 sequences are MNHEY and SMNVEV (reference sequence). The CDR3 sequence is 13 residues long. The V and J ends lost 7 bases and 1 base respectively, with 11 bases between them.

In this sample, this clone turned up once. J is TRBJ1-1 and V is TRBV4-1; D unresolved. Germline V gives CDR1 MGHRA, CDR2 YSYEKL. Trimming shortened V by 1 base and J by 5 bases, and 8 bases separated the two germline ends. CDR3 size: 13 residues. The CDR3 nucleotides are TGCGCCAGCAGCCAAGTAGACAAGACTGAAGCTTTCTTT. This gives the protein CASSQVDKTEAFF.

The chain has TRBV27 and TRBJ2-7; the match to TRBD2 covers 9 bases. Germline CDR1 MNHEY, CDR2 SMNVEV (reference sequence). Trimming at V came to 2 bases and at J to 7 bases, leaving 3 bases not matched to a gene. The CDR3 has 13 residues. This chain's CDR3 is CASSLLSGGEQYF. The CDR3 DNA is TGTGCCAGCAGTTTACTTAGCGGGGGAGAGCAGTACTTC.

The chain uses TRBV6-1 and TRBJ1-5, with D perhaps matching TRBD1 (6 bases). Germline CDR1 MNHNS, CDR2 SASEGT. The CDR3 runs 15 residues. Trimming stripped 5 bases from V and 0 bases from J, with 11 bases between. The CDR3 nucleotides read TGTGCCAGCAGTCCCGGGACATATAGCAATCAGCCCCAGCATTTT. It specifies CASSPGTYSNQPQHF.

This rearrangement joins TRBV2 to TRBJ1-1; the D gene is possibly TRBD1 (5 bases). V lost 6 bases, J lost 10 bases, and 18 bases lay in between. Per the germline V gene, CDR1 is SNHLY and CDR2 is FYNNEI. The CDR3 is made up of 13 amino acids. CDR3 region: CASRREGGTGAFF. In DNA, the CDR3 is TGTGCCAGCAGGAGGGAGGGCGGGACGGGAGCTTTCTTT.